These T cell receptor beta chains were read from a single sample in a study of shared clonotypes between healthy human individuals. Only in-frame clones appear in the TCRdb table, and some are missing; sequencing was by immunoSEQ multiplex PCR. The repertoire consists of hundreds of thousands of clones, with roughly 72% occurring once and the leading ten covering around 1.7%. Material: memory CD4+ T cells sorted from blood. These receptors all come from a woman between 25 and 40 years old in good health. The CDR3 runs from the conserved cysteine through the conserved F or W. D genes are given only for firm matches. Some rows mark clone size as missing; the rest say once, few, many or name a class of expanded clone.

v_call: TRBV28; clone_size: -; j_call: TRBJ2-2; d_call: TRBD2; cdr3_aa: CASSRGLAGLNGELFF; cdr3_nt: TGTGCCAGCAGTCGCGGACTAGCGGGATTAAACGGGGAGCTGTTTTTT
v_call: TRBV7-9; clone_size: few; j_call: TRBJ2-6; d_call: -; cdr3_aa: CASSLDLGRGSGANVLTF; cdr3_nt: TGTGCCAGCAGCTTGGATTTAGGACGAGGCTCTGGGGCCAACGTCCTGACTTTC
v_call: TRBV18; clone_size: once; j_call: TRBJ2-5; d_call: TRBD1; cdr3_aa: CASSLLGQGMETQYF; cdr3_nt: TGTGCCAGCTCACTTTTGGGACAGGGTATGGAGACCCAGTACTTC
v_call: TRBV27; clone_size: -; j_call: TRBJ2-7; d_call: TRBD1; cdr3_aa: CASSSYADRRNEQYF; cdr3_nt: TGTGCCAGCAGTTCTTACGCGGACAGGCGGAACGAGCAGTACTTC
v_call: TRBV30; clone_size: -; j_call: TRBJ1-5; d_call: -; cdr3_aa: CAWSVGGGNQPQHF; cdr3_nt: TGTGCCTGGAGTGTAGGGGGGGGCAACCAGCCCCAGCATTTT
v_call: TRBV6-1; clone_size: -; j_call: TRBJ2-2; d_call: -; cdr3_aa: CASRGRLNTGELFF; cdr3_nt: TGTGCCAGCAGGGGCCGTTTAAACACCGGGGAGCTGTTTTTT
v_call: TRBV11-2; clone_size: -; j_call: TRBJ2-1; d_call: -; cdr3_aa: CASSKGYQVGYNEQFF; cdr3_nt: TGTGCCAGCAGCAAAGGATACCAAGTAGGTTACAATGAGCAGTTCTTC
v_call: TRBV7-9; clone_size: -; j_call: TRBJ1-1; d_call: -; cdr3_aa: CASISSPGAGGTEAFF; cdr3_nt: TGTGCCAGCATTTCTAGTCCCGGGGCCGGGGGTACTGAAGCTTTCTTT
v_call: TRBV10-3; clone_size: once; j_call: TRBJ2-2; d_call: -; cdr3_aa: CAISVRGSTGELFF; cdr3_nt: TGTGCCATCAGTGTACGAGGATCCACCGGGGAGCTGTTTTTT
v_call: TRBV6-5; clone_size: -; j_call: TRBJ1-1; d_call: -; cdr3_aa: CASSYREGNTEAFF; cdr3_nt: TGTGCCAGCAGTTACCGGGAGGGGAACACTGAAGCTTTCTTT
v_call: TRBV27; clone_size: -; j_call: TRBJ2-7; d_call: -; cdr3_aa: CASSFAPPFVGERGEQYF; cdr3_nt: TGTGCCAGCAGTTTTGCCCCCCCATTTGTGGGAGAGAGGGGCGAGCAGTACTTC
v_call: TRBV5-1; clone_size: -; j_call: TRBJ2-1; d_call: -; cdr3_aa: CASSLPGLGDEQFF; cdr3_nt: TGCGCCAGCAGCTTACCGGGACTGGGGGATGAGCAGTTCTTC
v_call: TRBV19; clone_size: -; j_call: TRBJ2-5; d_call: TRBD1; cdr3_aa: CASSTGTGQETQYF; cdr3_nt: TGTGCCAGTAGTACGGGGACAGGGCAAGAGACCCAGTACTTC
v_call: TRBV5-1; clone_size: few; j_call: TRBJ2-1; d_call: -; cdr3_aa: CASRRDLMDEQFF; cdr3_nt: TGCGCCAGCAGACGAGATTTGATGGATGAGCAGTTCTTC
v_call: TRBV18; clone_size: -; j_call: TRBJ2-7; d_call: TRBD1; cdr3_aa: CASSLDRSREQYF; cdr3_nt: TGTGCCAGCTCTCTGGACAGGTCGAGAGAGCAGTACTTC
v_call: TRBV5-4; clone_size: -; j_call: TRBJ1-3; d_call: -; cdr3_aa: CASSLPGGSGNTIYF; cdr3_nt: TGTGCCAGCAGCTTGCCAGGCGGGTCTGGAAACACCATATATTTT
v_call: TRBV7-6; clone_size: once; j_call: TRBJ2-1; d_call: TRBD2; cdr3_aa: CASSPGLAERNNEQFF; cdr3_nt: TGTGCCAGCAGCCCCGGACTAGCGGAAAGGAACAATGAGCAGTTCTTC
v_call: TRBV11-2; clone_size: -; j_call: TRBJ2-1; d_call: -; cdr3_aa: CASSLKGVGYNEQFF; cdr3_nt: TGTGCCAGCAGCTTGAAGGGAGTGGGGTACAATGAGCAGTTCTTC
v_call: TRBV6-1; clone_size: few; j_call: TRBJ1-2; d_call: -; cdr3_aa: CASITLYGYTF; cdr3_nt: TGTGCCAGCATCACTCTCTATGGCTACACCTTC
v_call: TRBV5-1; clone_size: -; j_call: TRBJ2-1; d_call: -; cdr3_aa: CASKTLSTFDDEQFF; cdr3_nt: TGCGCCAGCAAGACCCTATCCACATTCGACGATGAGCAGTTCTTC
v_call: TRBV28; clone_size: -; j_call: TRBJ2-6; d_call: -; cdr3_aa: CASSFGGREFRSGANVLTF; cdr3_nt: TGTGCCAGCAGTTTTGGGGGCAGGGAGTTCAGGTCTGGGGCCAACGTCCTGACTTTC
v_call: TRBV28; clone_size: -; j_call: TRBJ1-1; d_call: TRBD1; cdr3_aa: CASSSGQGVTEAFF; cdr3_nt: TGTGCCAGCAGTTCGGGACAGGGGGTGACTGAAGCTTTCTTT
v_call: TRBV5-4; clone_size: -; j_call: TRBJ2-6; d_call: -; cdr3_aa: CASSLGQSSGANVLTF; cdr3_nt: TGTGCCAGCAGCTTGGGACAGAGCTCTGGGGCCAACGTCCTGACTTTC
v_call: TRBV2; clone_size: -; j_call: TRBJ2-7; d_call: -; cdr3_aa: CASTWDNYEQYF; cdr3_nt: TGTGCCAGCACATGGGACAACTACGAGCAGTACTTC
v_call: TRBV7-2; clone_size: -; j_call: TRBJ2-2; d_call: -; cdr3_aa: CASSLQPDRRGGELFF; cdr3_nt: TGTGCCAGCAGCCTACAGCCAGATCGAAGGGGCGGGGAGCTGTTTTTT
v_call: TRBV14; clone_size: -; j_call: TRBJ1-5; d_call: TRBD1; cdr3_aa: CASSPRDRAPYSNQPQHF; cdr3_nt: TGTGCCAGCAGCCCCCGGGACAGGGCGCCATATAGCAATCAGCCCCAGCATTTT
v_call: TRBV6-1; clone_size: -; j_call: TRBJ2-1; d_call: TRBD2; cdr3_aa: CASSKLAGTSNEQFF; cdr3_nt: TGTGCCAGCAGTAAACTAGCGGGAACTTCCAATGAGCAGTTCTTC
v_call: TRBV6-1; clone_size: few; j_call: TRBJ2-7; d_call: TRBD2; cdr3_aa: CASKALSGTAYEQYF; cdr3_nt: TGTGCCAGCAAAGCACTTAGCGGGACGGCCTACGAGCAGTACTTC
v_call: TRBV5-1; clone_size: -; j_call: TRBJ1-1; d_call: -; cdr3_aa: CASSLLLNTEAFF; cdr3_nt: TGCGCCAGCAGCTTGTTACTGAACACTGAAGCTTTCTTT
v_call: TRBV6-5; clone_size: -; j_call: TRBJ2-7; d_call: TRBD1; cdr3_aa: CASWDRGGEQYF; cdr3_nt: TGTGCCAGCTGGGACAGGGGCGGCGAGCAGTACTTC
v_call: TRBV2; clone_size: few; j_call: TRBJ1-5; d_call: -; cdr3_aa: CASSESESNQPQHF; cdr3_nt: TGTGCCAGCAGTGAATCAGAAAGCAATCAGCCCCAGCATTTT
v_call: TRBV30; clone_size: few; j_call: TRBJ2-7; d_call: -; cdr3_aa: CAWSVGSTIDSSENLLNEQYF; cdr3_nt: TGTGCCTGGAGTGTTGGGTCCACGATAGATTCTAGCGAAAACTTGCTGAACGAGCAGTACTTC
v_call: TRBV5-4; clone_size: few; j_call: TRBJ2-1; d_call: -; cdr3_aa: CASSPEGGLRSNEQFF; cdr3_nt: TGTGCCAGCAGCCCCGAGGGGGGACTCCGATCCAATGAGCAGTTCTTC
v_call: TRBV2; clone_size: -; j_call: TRBJ2-2; d_call: TRBD2; cdr3_aa: CASSVMGTSAGELFF; cdr3_nt: TGTGCCAGCAGTGTCATGGGGACTAGCGCCGGGGAGCTGTTTTTT
v_call: TRBV18; clone_size: -; j_call: TRBJ2-5; d_call: -; cdr3_aa: CASSPLADQETQYF; cdr3_nt: TGTGCCAGCTCACCACTAGCGGACCAAGAGACCCAGTACTTC
v_call: TRBV19; clone_size: few; j_call: TRBJ2-7; d_call: TRBD1; cdr3_aa: CASSTTGGGEQYF; cdr3_nt: TGTGCCAGTAGCACGACAGGGGGAGGTGAGCAGTACTTC